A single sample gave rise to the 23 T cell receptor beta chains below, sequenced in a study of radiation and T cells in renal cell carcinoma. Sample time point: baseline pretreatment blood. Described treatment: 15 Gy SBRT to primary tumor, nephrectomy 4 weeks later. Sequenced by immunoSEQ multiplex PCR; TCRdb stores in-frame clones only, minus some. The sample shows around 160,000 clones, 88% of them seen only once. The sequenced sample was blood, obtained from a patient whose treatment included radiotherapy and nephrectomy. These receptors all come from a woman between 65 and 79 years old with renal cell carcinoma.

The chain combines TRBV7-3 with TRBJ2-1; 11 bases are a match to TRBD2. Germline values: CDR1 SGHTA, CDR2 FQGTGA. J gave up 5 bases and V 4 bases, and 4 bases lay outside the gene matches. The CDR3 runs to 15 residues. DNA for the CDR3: TGTGCCAGCAGCTCCCTAGCGGGGGGTAACAATGAGCAGTTCTTC. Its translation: CASSSLAGGNNEQFF.

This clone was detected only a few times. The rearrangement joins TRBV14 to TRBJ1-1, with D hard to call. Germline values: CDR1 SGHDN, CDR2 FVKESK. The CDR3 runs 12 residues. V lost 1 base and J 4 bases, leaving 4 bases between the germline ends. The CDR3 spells CASSQAPTEAFF. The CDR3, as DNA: TGTGCCAGCAGCCAAGCCCCCACTGAAGCTTTCTTT.

The CDR3, as DNA: TGTGCCAGCAGCTTAGCGGTCGGTTACGAGCAGTACTTC. This codes for CASSLAVGYEQYF. This chain links TRBV7-6 with TRBJ2-7, with D unclear. The CDR3 consists of 13 residues. Germline lookup yields CDR1 SGHVS and CDR2 FNYEAQ. Trimming shortened V by 0 bases and J by 4 bases, and 7 bases separated the two germline ends.

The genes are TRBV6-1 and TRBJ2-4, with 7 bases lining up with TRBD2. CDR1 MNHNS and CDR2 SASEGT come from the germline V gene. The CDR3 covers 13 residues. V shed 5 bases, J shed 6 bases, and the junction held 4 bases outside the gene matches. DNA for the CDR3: TGTGCCAGCAGTAGCGGGGTGGTAAACATTCAGTACTTC. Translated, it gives CASSSGVVNIQYF.

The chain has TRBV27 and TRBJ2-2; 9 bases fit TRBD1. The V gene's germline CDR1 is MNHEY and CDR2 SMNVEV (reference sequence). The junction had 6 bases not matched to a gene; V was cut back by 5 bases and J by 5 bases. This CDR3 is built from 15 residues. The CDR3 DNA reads TGTGCCAGCAGTAGGGGACAGGGACGAACCGGGGAGCTGTTTTTT. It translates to CASSRGQGRTGELFF.

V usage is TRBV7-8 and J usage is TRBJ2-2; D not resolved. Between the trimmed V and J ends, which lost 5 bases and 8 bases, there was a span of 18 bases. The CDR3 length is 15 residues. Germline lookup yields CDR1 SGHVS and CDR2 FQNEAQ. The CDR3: CASSLQVLLAGELFF. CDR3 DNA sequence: TGTGCCAGCAGCCTCCAGGTCCTCTTGGCGGGGGAGCTGTTTTTT.

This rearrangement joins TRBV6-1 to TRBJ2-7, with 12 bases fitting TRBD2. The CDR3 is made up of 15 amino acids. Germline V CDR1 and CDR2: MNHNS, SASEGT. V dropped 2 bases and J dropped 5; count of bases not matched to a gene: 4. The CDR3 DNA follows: TGTGCCAGCAGTGAAAGGACTAGCGGGGACAACGAGCAGTACTTC. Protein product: CASSERTSGDNEQYF.

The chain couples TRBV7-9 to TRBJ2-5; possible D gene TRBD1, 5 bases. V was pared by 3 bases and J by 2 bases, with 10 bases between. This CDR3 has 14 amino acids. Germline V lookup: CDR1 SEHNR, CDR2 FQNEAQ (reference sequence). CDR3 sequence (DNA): TGTGCCAGCAGCTTGGGGCAGGGACAAGAGACCCAGTACTTC. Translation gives CASSLGQGQETQYF.

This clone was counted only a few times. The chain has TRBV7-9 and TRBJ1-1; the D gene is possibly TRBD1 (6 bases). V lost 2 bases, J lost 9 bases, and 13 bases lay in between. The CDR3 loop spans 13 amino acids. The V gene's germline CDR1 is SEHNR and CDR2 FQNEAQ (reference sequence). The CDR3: CASSLRDIPKAFF. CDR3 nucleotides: TGTGCCAGCAGCTTAAGGGACATCCCCAAAGCTTTCTTT.

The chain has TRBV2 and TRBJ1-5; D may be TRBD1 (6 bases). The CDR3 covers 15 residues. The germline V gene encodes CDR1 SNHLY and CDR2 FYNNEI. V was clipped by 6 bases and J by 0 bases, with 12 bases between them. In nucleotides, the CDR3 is TGTGCCAGCAGCACCTACAGGGATAGCAATCAGCCCCAGCATTTT. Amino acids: CASSTYRDSNQPQHF.

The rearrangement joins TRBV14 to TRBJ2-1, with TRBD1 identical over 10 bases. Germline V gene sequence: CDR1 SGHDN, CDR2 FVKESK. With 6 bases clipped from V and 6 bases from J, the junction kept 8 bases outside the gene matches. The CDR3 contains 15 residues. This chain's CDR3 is CASRLGQGRLNEQFF. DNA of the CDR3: TGTGCCAGCAGGCTGGGACAGGGGCGCCTCAATGAGCAGTTCTTC. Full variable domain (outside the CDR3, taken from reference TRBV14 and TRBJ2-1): EAGVTQFPSHSVIEKGQTVTLRCDPISGHDNLYWYRRVMGKEIKFLLHFVKESKQDESGMPNNRFLAERTGGTYSTLKVQPAELEDSGVYFCASRLGQGRLNEQFFGPGTRLTVL.

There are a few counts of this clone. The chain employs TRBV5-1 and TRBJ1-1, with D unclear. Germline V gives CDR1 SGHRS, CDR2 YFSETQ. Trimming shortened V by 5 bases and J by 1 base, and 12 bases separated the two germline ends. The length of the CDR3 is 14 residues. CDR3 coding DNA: TGCGCCAGCAGTGGACCGGGCAAGAACACTGAAGCTTTCTTT. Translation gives CASSGPGKNTEAFF.

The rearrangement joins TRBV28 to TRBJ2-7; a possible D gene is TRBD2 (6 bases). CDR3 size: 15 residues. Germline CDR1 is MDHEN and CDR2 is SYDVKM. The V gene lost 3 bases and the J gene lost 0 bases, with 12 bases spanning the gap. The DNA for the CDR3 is TGTGCCAGCAGTTTCTCGGGGGTACCCTCCTACGAGCAGTACTTC. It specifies CASSFSGVPSYEQYF.

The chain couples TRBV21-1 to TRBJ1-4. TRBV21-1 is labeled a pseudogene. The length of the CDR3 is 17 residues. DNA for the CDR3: TGTGCCAGCAGCAGTCCGGGACGGAGGGAAACTAATGAAAAACTGTTTTTT. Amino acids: CASSSPGRRETNEKLFF.

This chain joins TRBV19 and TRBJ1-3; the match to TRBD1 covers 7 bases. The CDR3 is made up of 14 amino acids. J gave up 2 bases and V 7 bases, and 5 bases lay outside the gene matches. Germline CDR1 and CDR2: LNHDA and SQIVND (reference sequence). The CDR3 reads CASTRDRAGNTIYF. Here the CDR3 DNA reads TGTGCCAGTACCCGAGACAGGGCTGGAAACACCATATATTTT.

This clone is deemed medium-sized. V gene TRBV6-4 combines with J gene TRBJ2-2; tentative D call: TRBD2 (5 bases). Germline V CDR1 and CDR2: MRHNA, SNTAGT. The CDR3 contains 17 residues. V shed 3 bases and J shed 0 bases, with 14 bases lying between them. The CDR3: CASSELADGTNTGELFF. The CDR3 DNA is TGTGCCAGCAGTGAACTGGCCGACGGGACGAACACCGGGGAGCTGTTTTTT.

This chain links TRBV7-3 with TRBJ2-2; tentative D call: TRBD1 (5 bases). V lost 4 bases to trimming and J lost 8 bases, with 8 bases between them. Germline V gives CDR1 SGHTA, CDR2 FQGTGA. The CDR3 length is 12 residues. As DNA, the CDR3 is TGTGCCAGCAGCTCAGGGTTGGGGGAGCTGTTTTTT. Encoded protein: CASSSGLGELFF.

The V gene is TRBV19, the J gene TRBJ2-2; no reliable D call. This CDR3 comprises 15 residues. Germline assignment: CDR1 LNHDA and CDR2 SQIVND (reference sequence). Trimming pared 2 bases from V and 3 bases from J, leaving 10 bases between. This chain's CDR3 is CASSISGHYTGELFF. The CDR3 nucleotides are TGTGCCAGTAGTATATCCGGGCATTACACCGGGGAGCTGTTTTTT.

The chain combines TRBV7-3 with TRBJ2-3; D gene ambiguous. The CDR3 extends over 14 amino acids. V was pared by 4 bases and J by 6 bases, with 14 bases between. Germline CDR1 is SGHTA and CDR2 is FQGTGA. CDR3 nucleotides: TGTGCCAGCAGCTCCAGAGTGGACGCGGATACGCAGTATTTT. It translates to CASSSRVDADTQYF.

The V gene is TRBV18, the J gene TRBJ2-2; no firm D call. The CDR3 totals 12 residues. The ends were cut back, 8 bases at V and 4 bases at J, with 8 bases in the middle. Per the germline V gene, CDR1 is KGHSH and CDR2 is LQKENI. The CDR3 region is CASRRPTGELFF. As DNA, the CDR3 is TGTGCCAGCAGAAGACCCACCGGGGAGCTGTTTTTT.

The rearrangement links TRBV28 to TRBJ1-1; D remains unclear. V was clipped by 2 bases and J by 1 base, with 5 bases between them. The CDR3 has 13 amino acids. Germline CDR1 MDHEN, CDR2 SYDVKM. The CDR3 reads CASSLGQNTEAFF. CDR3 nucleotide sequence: TGTGCCAGCAGTTTAGGGCAGAACACTGAAGCTTTCTTT.

Here the CDR3 reads CAWREAGGEIGGYTF. The DNA of the CDR3 is TGTGCCTGGAGAGAGGCAGGGGGCGAGATAGGTGGCTACACCTTC. This chain connects TRBV30 to TRBJ1-2; 8 nucleotides align to TRBD1. The CDR3 extends over 15 amino acids. CDR1 and CDR2 (germline): GTSNPN, SVGIG (reference sequence). Trimming cost V 3 bases and J 7 bases; bases outside gene matches: 13.

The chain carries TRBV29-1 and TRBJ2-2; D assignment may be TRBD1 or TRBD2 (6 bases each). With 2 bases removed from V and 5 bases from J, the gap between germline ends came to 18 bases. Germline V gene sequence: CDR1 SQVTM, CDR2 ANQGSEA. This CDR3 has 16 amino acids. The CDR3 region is CSVELNIGGRTGELFF. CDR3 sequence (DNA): TGCAGCGTTGAATTAAATATAGGGGGGCGGACCGGGGAGCTGTTTTTT.